The 10 T cell receptor beta chains below were found in one sample sequenced in a study of T cells expressing NK-cell markers. TCRdb reanalyzed the 5' RACE reads and collapses them to one entry per CDR3 protein, without DNA. This sample's table has fewer than 550,000 distinct CDR3 sequences. Material for sequencing was blood T cells: a sorted CD56 or NKG2C T cell subset, CD4+ or CD8+ T cells, or bulk PBMC T cells (not recorded which). These receptors were collected from a woman aged 45 to 65 in good health.

This chain uses TRBV4-1 with TRBJ2-1; TCRdb returns TRBD2, unconfirmable since there is no DNA. Germline lookup yields CDR1 MGHRA and CDR2 YSYEKL. This CDR3 is built from 18 residues. CDR3 sequence: CASSQDPSGAGSYNEQFF.

The chain couples TRBV10-3 to TRBJ2-1; TCRdb's assignment of TRBD2 cannot be checked, as there is no DNA. This CDR3 has 15 amino acids. The germline V gene has CDR1 ENHRY and CDR2 SYGVKD. The CDR3 region is CAISEAASSYNEQFF.

The chain is built from TRBV3-1 and TRBJ1-1; TCRdb designates TRBD1, a call that cannot be tested without DNA. Germline V CDR1 and CDR2: LGHDT, YNNKEL (reference sequence). CDR3 length equals 15 residues. CDR3 sequence: CASSQDSGRYTEAFF.

The chain carries TRBV24-1 and TRBJ2-1; the D gene TCRdb calls, TRBD1, cannot be checked with no DNA. The CDR3 sequence is 16 residues long. Germline V gene data show CDR1 as KGHDR and CDR2 as SFDVKD. This chain's CDR3 is CATSDPGEQRNNEQFF.

J is TRBJ1-4 and V is TRBV29-1. The CDR3 spans 12 residues. Germline V gives CDR1 SQVTM, CDR2 ANQGSEA. The CDR3: CSVLRTEKELFF.

The J gene is TRBJ1-1, the V gene TRBV6-4. The CDR3 extends over 16 amino acids. Germline CDR1 is MRHNA and CDR2 is SNTAGT. The CDR3 spells CASSYSQVSRNTEAFF.

This sequence joins TRBV2 and TRBJ2-3. Looked up from germline, CDR1 is SNHLY and CDR2 is FYNNEI. CDR3 length equals 13 residues. The CDR3 here is CASRGFGADTQYF.

J is TRBJ1-2 and V is TRBV5-1; TCRdb's D gene call, TRBD1, goes unchecked for lack of DNA. The germline gives CDR1 SGHRS, CDR2 YFSETQ. CDR3 size: 15 residues. CDR3 region: CASSLLVGGRDGYTF.

The chain has TRBV15 and TRBJ2-1; TCRdb's assignment of TRBD2 cannot be checked, as there is no DNA. CDR3 length: 15 amino acids. CDR1 is LNHNV and CDR2 is YYDKDF in the germline V gene (reference sequence). The CDR3 is CATSSGAGRLHEQFF.

The V gene is TRBV7-9, the J gene TRBJ2-5; TCRdb selects TRBD1, and the lack of DNA leaves this call unchecked. CDR3 size: 15 residues. CDR1 is SEHNR and CDR2 is FQNEAQ in the germline V gene (reference sequence). The CDR3 sequence: CASSFARDRVKTQYF.